The entry that follows covers one TCR beta chain sequence. Its antigen specificity is not known. No quality values exist for individual bases; no much larger clone is one base distant. The CDR3 holds 14 amino acids from the cysteine to the phenylalanine. Only the CDR3 portion is preserved as DNA: 42 bases, with reading frame beginning at the first base. V is cut by 5 bases and J by 4 bases, and the space between the germline ends is 14 bases. The germline V gene supplies CDR1 SGHNT and CDR2 YENEEA. Libraries were built with the immunoSEQ multiplex PCR assay. Per the authors' processing: A statistical classification framework was built to diagnose cytomegalovirus status from the catalog of TCR beta chain sequences. TCRdb took over this immuneACCESS table, retaining in-frame rearrangements with V and J assigned. Such tables are incomplete; in checked studies, under half of the missing clones stem from an unresolved V gene, and the remainder is unexplained. The V and J calls and clone size were taken over from that table, and D and trimming were inferred from the DNA. Here the sample has approximately 220,000 clones; about 90% occur a single time. The ten top clones hold about 1% of the sample.

These data are taken from a study of cytomegalovirus exposure and HLA in healthy donors (TCRdb year 2017). Regarding the study in general: According to a later analysis, the roughly 120 validation repertoires were produced on the same platform as the approximately 620 repertoires of the first cohort. Besides the first cohort of around 670 subjects, a separate validation cohort made up of over 100 different subjects was used. The aim of the study was to test whether cataloging public T cell receptors could identify signatures of past pathogen exposure. To predict cytomegalovirus infection status, the study combined high-throughput TCR immunosequencing, statistical association of individual TCRs with disease status, and machine learning. What the research found in general, with its limitations: According to the authors, the approach could potentially be generalized to other disease states and immunological phenotypes. A few of the identified cytomegalovirus-associated TCR beta chains were confirmed in vitro to be specific for cytomegalovirus antigens. The classifier was reported to diagnose cytomegalovirus status with high specificity and sensitivity in both the original cohort and the validation cohort. The study listed over 150 TCR beta chains as associated with cytomegalovirus. The validation cohort had no HLA typing available for a later analysis, so co-occurrence within that cohort was assessed over all 120 or so repertoires. Most TCR sequences were observed very rarely across donors, whereas some public TCRs were present in many individuals. Of the cluster scores, 90% to 95% were above 0 in a later analysis, which found that TCRs clustered in the first cohort also tended to co-occur in the 110 or so validation repertoires.

The donors were included in the validation cohort of 100 to 150 subjects, a group kept apart from the 666-subject first cohort. The material sequenced was PBMCs. The rearranged segments are TRBV11-3 and TRBJ1-1, with a weak D call of TRBD1 (6 bases match). This TCR was sampled from a woman between 18 and 29 years old in good health and CMV-seronegative. The CDR3 sequence is CASSEDGRGTEAFF. The DNA sequence reads TGTGCCAGCAGCGAAGACGGCAGGGGCACTGAAGCTTTCTTT.